This T cell receptor beta chain was profiled in a study of blood T cell repertoires in COVID-19. Study as a whole: The cDNA or gDNA used as material had been derived from T cells, B-cell-depleted T cells, or PBMCs.

Authors' methods: For nucleated cells, counts were estimated from reference gene primer amplification. The assay was immunoSEQ multiplex PCR, and TCRdb's table has in-frame clones only and misses some. That table gives V, J and clone size, and the DNA gave D and trimming. The table records a few hundred thousand clones, around 80% of them present only once. Participants spanned ages roughly 18 to 90 years and resided in fewer than 30 US areas. Two negative PCRs, clearance, or symptom resolution had been documented for recovered Cohort 3 donors. The source of this sequence is a middle-aged man who had recovered from COVID-19. Sequencing was done on a sample of PBMCs or T cells enriched from blood (not recorded which).

As DNA, the CDR3 is TGTGCCAGCAGTCCCGACGGGAGCAATCAGCCCCAGCATTTT. Translating gives CASSPDGSNQPQHF. The genes are TRBV6-5 and TRBJ1-5; D is undetermined. The CDR3 runs 14 residues. V was shortened by 5 bases and J by 1 base, with 9 bases between the two germline ends. Germline-derived CDR1 and CDR2 are MNHEY and SVGAGI.